Below, one TCR beta chain is given with its context. The sample originates from a study of CD8 T cells in Susac syndrome. With random hexamers, about 0.45 to 1 ug RNA was reverse transcribed. TCRdb re-called the immunoSEQ multiplex PCR reads with MiXCR, one entry per CDR3 protein. The sample lists about 190,000 distinct CDR3 sequences, 80% to 95% occurring once. This TCR was recovered from a human donor in good health. Sequencing was carried out using CD4+ T cells from PBMCs.

The CDR3 DNA sequence: TGTGCCAGCAGTACTAAACCAAGAGGCTGGTCACCCCTCCACTTT. It specifies CASSTKPRGWSPLHF. The V gene is TRBV27, the J gene TRBJ1-6; no definite D call. The CDR3 is made up of 15 amino acids. CDR1 MNHEY and CDR2 SMNVEV come from the germline V gene (reference sequence). Deletions cut 5 bases from V and 10 bases from J, with 18 bases between.